The T cell receptor (beta chain) described here comes from a study of control samples from healthy donors and cancer patients. Profiled with immunoSEQ multiplex PCR; TCRdb holds only in-frame clones, not every one. The repertoire table contains roughly 190,000 clones. The TCR was taken from a woman between 25 and 40 years old in good health. The sequenced sample was blood.

For the CDR3, the DNA is TGTGCCAGCAGCGTAGACATAACCGACGAGCAGTACTTC. It specifies CASSVDITDEQYF. The chain has TRBV9 and TRBJ2-7; D call uncertain. The CDR3 totals 13 residues. The ends were cut back, 0 bases at V and 5 bases at J, with 9 bases in the middle. In germline, CDR1 is SGDLS, CDR2 YYNGEE.